This T cell receptor beta chain was sequenced for a study of blood T cell repertoires in COVID-19 (TCRdb year 2020). Background on the whole study: Samples covering the acute and convalescent phases of COVID-19 were provided by collaborators in the United States, Italy and Spain. Where available, HLA class I and class II types were taken from metadata supplied by the sample provider and were not determined by assay-based typing. A de-identified subject ID, COVID-19 status, age in years and sex were almost always included in the sample metadata. The prospective study material was composed of cDNA or gDNA derived from T cells, B-cell-depleted T cells, or PBMCs. A freely available public database, intended as a resource for researchers studying the immune response to SARS-CoV-2, is where the repertoires were released. The dataset comprised deeply sampled blood TCRbeta repertoires from subjects exposed to, actively infected with, or recovered from COVID-19. The samples were drawn from the first 160 participants of the ongoing ImmuneRACE study and from over 950 subjects provided by 6 global collaborators.

In the case of this clone: Which antigen it targets is not known. No much larger clone is present one base from it, and per-base qualities are unavailable.

Collaborating institutions collected whole blood in K2EDTA tubes following their own protocols. For TCRbeta analysis, collaborators shipped samples as frozen whole blood, isolated PBMCs, or DNA extracted from either of those sample types. Summary of the overall study and its limitations: The amount of clinical and demographic metadata varied by source and participant and was provided uncurated.

The immunoSEQ Assay, a bias-controlled multiplex PCR, was used to amplify TCRbeta CDR3 regions from genomic DNA. In the original analysis: The number of nucleated cells in each sample was estimated by amplification of reference gene primers within the assay. To quantify the absolute abundance of each unique TCRbeta CDR3 rearrangement, sequence reads were collapsed and filtered. Productive Simpson clonality was computed per sample as the square root of Simpson's diversity index over productive rearrangements. Imported from immuneACCESS, the table was reduced by TCRdb to in-frame sequences with V and J called. These copies leave out some clones; in studies compared against another copy, an unresolved V gene accounts for under half, and the cause of the remainder is not known. D and trimming come from the DNA, and the V and J calls and clone size come from that table. The sample table shows some 370,000 clones, and roughly 90% are seen once. The ten top clones hold around 1.3% of the sample.

The CDR3, from cysteine to phenylalanine, totals 15 residues. Just the 45-base CDR3 DNA is kept, in frame starting at base 1. The junction carries 14 bases between V and J, which are trimmed by 4 bases and 0 bases respectively. CDR1 and CDR2, per the germline V gene, are SGHRS and YFSETQ. This receptor was taken from a man between 40 and 49 years old with acute or convalescent COVID-19. Sequences were obtained from peripheral blood. The sequence links TRBV5-1 to TRBJ2-7; TRBD1 is a weak D gene call, 5 bases matching. The DNA sequence is given as TGCGCCAGCAGCCAAGGTCACAGGTCCTCCTACGAGCAGTACTTC. It translates as CASSQGHRSSYEQYF.